This TCR beta chain was obtained from a study of memory CD4+ T cells and cytomegalovirus serostatus. Single viable CD3+CD4+CD8-CD45RO+ cells were sorted as the memory CD4+ T cells. Whole-study findings and limits: CD4+ memory repertoires contained about two fifths of the roughly 150 reported CMV TCRbeta sequences.

Sequenced by immunoSEQ multiplex PCR; TCRdb stores in-frame clones only, minus some. This sample yields approximately 60,000 clones, of which over 65% are seen a single time; roughly 3% belongs to the top ten. The table lists this clone with a few counts. The target antigen is unknown. The specimen was memory CD4+ T cells from blood. This receptor was obtained from an adult in good health and CMV-seropositive.

CDR3 nucleotides: TGTGCCAGCAGCCACAATAACTATGGCTACACCTTC. Amino acid sequence: CASSHNNYGYTF. The chain joins TRBV14 to TRBJ1-2; no reliable D call. V lost 3 bases and J lost 1, with 3 bases in between. Looked up from germline, CDR1 is SGHDN and CDR2 is FVKESK. The CDR3 contains 12 residues.